This T cell receptor beta chain was sequenced in a study of PD-L1 blockade in urothelial cancer. Background on the study: About 90% of the roughly 29 patients were men with bladder-origin urothelial cancer. Study-wide points: It was durable-benefit patients whose tumor-associated blood clones expanded more at 3 weeks.

This clone was counted a single time. Its antigen is still unknown. Synthetic TCR analog templates were added to each PCR reaction. Generated by immunoSEQ multiplex PCR, the TCRdb table keeps only in-frame clones and is missing some. The sample yields tens of thousands of clones, under 95% seen once. Between the trimmed V and J ends, which lost 8 bases and 4 bases, there was a span of 23 bases. Per germline, CDR1 WSHSY and CDR2 SAAADI. This CDR3 spans 16 amino acids. Specified time point: peripheral blood 6 weeks after treatment start. The rearrangement links TRBV10-2 to TRBJ2-5; no firm D call. The clonotype originates from a woman aged 55 to 70 with urothelial cancer. The source was PBMCs, collected around atezolizumab (anti-PD-L1) treatment. This CDR3 reads CASAEKRNTPSETQYF. The DNA of the CDR3 is TGCGCCAGCGCAGAAAAGAGGAACACCCCCTCAGAGACCCAGTACTTC.